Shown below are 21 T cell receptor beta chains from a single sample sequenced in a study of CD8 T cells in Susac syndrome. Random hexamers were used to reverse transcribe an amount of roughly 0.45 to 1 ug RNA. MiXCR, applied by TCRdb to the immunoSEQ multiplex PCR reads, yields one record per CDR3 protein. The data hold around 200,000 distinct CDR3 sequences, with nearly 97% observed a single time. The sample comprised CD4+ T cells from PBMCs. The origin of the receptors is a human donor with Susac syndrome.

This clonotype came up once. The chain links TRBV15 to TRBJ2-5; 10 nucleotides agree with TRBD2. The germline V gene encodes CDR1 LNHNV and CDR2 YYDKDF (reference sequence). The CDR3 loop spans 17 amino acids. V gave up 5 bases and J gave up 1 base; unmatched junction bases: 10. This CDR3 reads CATSETSGGAGQETQYF. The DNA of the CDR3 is TGTGCCACCAGCGAAACGAGCGGGGGGGCTGGCCAAGAGACCCAGTACTTC.

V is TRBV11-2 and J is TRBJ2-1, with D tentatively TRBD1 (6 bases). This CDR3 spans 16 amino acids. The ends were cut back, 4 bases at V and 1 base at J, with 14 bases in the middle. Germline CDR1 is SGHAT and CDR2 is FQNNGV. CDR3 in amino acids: CASSSTGRGSYNEQFF. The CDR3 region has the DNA TGTGCCAGCAGCTCTACAGGGAGAGGATCCTACAATGAGCAGTTCTTC. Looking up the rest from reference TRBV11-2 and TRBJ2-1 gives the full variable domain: EAGVAQSPRYKIIEKRQSVAFWCNPISGHATLYWYQQILGQGPKLLIQFQNNGVVDDSQLPKDRFSAERLKGVDSTLKIQPAKLEDSAVYLCASSSTGRGSYNEQFFGPGTRLTVL.

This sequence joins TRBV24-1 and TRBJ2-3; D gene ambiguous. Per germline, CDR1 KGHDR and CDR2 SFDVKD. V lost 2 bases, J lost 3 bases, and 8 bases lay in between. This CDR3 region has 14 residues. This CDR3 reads CATSDWSRTDTQYF. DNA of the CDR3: TGTGCCACCAGTGATTGGTCGCGGACAGATACGCAGTATTTT.

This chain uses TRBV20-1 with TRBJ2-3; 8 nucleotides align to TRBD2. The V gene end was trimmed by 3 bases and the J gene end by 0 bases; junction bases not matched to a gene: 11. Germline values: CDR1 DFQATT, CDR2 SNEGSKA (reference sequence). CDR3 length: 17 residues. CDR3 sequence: CSARPRTSQPSTDTQYF. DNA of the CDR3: TGCAGTGCTAGGCCTCGGACTAGCCAACCGAGCACAGATACGCAGTATTTT.

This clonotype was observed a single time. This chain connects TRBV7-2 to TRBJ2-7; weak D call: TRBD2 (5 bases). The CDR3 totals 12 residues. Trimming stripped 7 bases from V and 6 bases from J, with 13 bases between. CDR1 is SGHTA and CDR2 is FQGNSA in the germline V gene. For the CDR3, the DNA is TGTGCCAGCACCCGTCGGGGTGGCGAGCAGTACTTC. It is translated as CASTRRGGEQYF.

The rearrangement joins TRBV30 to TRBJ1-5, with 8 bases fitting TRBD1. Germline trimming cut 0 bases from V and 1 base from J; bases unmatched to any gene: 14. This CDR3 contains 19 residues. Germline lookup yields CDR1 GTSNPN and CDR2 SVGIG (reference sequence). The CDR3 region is CAWSVPPTGAFYSNQPQHF. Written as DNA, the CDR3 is TGTGCCTGGAGTGTTCCGCCGACAGGGGCTTTTTACAGCAATCAGCCCCAGCATTTT.

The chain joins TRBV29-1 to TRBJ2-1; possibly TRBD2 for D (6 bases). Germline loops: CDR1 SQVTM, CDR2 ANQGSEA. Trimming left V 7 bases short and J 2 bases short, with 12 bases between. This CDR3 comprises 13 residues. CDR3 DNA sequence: TGCAGCGCGATGGAGGGAACCTACAATGAGCAGTTCTTC. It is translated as CSAMEGTYNEQFF.

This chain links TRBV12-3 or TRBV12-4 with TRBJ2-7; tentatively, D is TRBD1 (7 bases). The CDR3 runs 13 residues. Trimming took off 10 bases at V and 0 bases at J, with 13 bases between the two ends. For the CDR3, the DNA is TGTGCCACCTCGCGGGACAGCTCCTACGAGCAGTACTTC. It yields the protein CATSRDSSYEQYF.

The CDR3 coding sequence is TGTGCCAGCAGCGTAGGGGGGGCCAAACTCTACGAGCAGTACTTC. Amino acids: CASSVGGAKLYEQYF. The chain uses TRBV9 and TRBJ2-7; either TRBD1 or TRBD2 may fit D (6 bases each). From germline, CDR1 is SGDLS and CDR2 YYNGEE. This CDR3 spans 15 amino acids. Trimming removed 0 bases from V and 3 bases from J, with 13 bases in between.

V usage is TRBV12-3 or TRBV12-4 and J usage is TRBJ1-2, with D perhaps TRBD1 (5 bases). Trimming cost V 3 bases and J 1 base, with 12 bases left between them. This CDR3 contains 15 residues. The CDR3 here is CASSFPGPHNYGYTF. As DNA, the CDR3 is TGTGCCAGCAGTTTCCCGGGACCCCATAACTATGGCTACACCTTC.

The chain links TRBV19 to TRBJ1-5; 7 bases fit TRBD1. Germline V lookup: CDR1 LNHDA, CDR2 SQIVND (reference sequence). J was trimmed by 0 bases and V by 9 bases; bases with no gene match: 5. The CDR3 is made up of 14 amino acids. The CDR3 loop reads CASLQGYSNQPQHF. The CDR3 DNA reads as TGTGCCAGCCTACAGGGGTATAGCAATCAGCCCCAGCATTTT.

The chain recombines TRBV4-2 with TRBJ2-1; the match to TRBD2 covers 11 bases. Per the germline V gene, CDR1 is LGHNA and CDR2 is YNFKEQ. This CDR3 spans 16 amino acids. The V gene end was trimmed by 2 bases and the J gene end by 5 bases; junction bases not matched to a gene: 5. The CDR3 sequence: CASSQPGLAENNEQFF. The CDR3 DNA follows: TGTGCCAGCAGCCAACCGGGACTAGCGGAGAACAATGAGCAGTTCTTC.

The CDR3, as DNA: TGTGCCAGCAGTTACTCAGGGACAGGGACCTCAGATACGCAGTATTTT. This encodes CASSYSGTGTSDTQYF. V is TRBV6-6 and J is TRBJ2-3, with 9 nucleotides matching TRBD1. Trimming removed 0 bases from V and 4 bases from J; junction bases left unmatched: 5. The CDR3 is 16 residues long. Germline values: CDR1 MNHNY, CDR2 SVGAGI (reference sequence).

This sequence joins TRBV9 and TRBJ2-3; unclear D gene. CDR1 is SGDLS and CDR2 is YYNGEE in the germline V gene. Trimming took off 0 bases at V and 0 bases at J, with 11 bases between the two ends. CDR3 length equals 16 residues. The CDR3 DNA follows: TGTGCCAGCAGCGTAGCTGTCACAGCGAGCACAGATACGCAGTATTTT. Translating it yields CASSVAVTASTDTQYF. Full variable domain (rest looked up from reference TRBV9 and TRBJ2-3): DSGVTQTPKHLITATGQRVTLRCSPRSGDLSVYWYQQSLDQGLQFLIQYYNGEERAKGNILERFSAQQFPDLHSELNLSSLELGDSALYFCASSVAVTASTDTQYFGPGTRLTVL.

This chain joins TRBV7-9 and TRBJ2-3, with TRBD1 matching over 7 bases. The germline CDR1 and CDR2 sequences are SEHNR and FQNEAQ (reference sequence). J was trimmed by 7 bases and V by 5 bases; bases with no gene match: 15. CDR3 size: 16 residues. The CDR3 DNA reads TGTGCCAGCAGCCTTGGACAGGCGTCGTACTTATATACGCAGTATTTT. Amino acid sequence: CASSLGQASYLYTQYF.

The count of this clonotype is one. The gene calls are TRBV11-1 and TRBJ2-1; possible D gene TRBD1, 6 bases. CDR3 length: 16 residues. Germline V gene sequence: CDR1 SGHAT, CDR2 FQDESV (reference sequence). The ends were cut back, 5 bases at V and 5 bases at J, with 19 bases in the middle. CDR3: CASSPGQTILNNEQFF. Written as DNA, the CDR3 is TGTGCCAGCAGCCCTGGACAGACAATTCTTAACAATGAGCAGTTCTTC.

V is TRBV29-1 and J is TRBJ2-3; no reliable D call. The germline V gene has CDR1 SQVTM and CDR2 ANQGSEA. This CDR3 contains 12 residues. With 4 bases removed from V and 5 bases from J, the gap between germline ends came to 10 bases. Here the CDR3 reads CSVAPAVDTQYF. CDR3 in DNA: TGCAGCGTTGCTCCCGCGGTAGATACGCAGTATTTT.

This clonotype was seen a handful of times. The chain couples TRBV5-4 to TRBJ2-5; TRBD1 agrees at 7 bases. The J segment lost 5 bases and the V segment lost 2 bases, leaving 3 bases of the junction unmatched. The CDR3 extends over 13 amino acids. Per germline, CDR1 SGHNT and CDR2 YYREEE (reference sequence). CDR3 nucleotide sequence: TGTGCCAGCAGCTTTCAGGGGGAGGAGACCCAGTACTTC. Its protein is CASSFQGEETQYF.

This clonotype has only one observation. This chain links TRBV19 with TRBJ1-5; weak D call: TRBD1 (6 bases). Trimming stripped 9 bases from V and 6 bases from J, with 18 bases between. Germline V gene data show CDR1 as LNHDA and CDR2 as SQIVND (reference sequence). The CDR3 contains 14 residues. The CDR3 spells CASRTSQGTQPQHF. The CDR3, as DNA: TGTGCCAGCCGGACCTCACAGGGAACTCAGCCCCAGCATTTT.

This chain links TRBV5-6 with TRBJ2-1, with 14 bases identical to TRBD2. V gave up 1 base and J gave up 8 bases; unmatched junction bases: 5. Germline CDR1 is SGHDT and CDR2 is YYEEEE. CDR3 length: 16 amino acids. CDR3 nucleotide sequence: TGTGCCAGCAGCTTGAGGACTAGCGGGGGGTGGTATGAGCAGTTCTTC. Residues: CASSLRTSGGWYEQFF.

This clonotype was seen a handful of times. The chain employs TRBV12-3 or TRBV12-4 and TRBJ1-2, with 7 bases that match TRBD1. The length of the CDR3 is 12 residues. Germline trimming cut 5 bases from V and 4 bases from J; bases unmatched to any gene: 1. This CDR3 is CASSPGGYGYTF. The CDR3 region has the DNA TGTGCCAGCAGTCCAGGGGGCTATGGCTACACCTTC.